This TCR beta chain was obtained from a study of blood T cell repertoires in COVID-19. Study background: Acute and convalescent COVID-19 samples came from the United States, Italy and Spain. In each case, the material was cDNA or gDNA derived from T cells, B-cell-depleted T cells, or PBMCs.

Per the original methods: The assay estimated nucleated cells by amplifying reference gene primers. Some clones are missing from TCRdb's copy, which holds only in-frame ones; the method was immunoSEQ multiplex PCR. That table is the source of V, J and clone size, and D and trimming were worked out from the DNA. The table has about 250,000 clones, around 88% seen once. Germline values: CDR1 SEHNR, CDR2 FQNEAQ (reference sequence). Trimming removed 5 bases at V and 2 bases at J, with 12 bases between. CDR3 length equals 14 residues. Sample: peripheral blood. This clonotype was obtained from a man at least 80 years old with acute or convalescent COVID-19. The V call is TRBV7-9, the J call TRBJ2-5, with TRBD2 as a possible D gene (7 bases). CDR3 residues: CASSLGGAQETQYF. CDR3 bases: TGTGCCAGCAGCCTGGGGGGGGCACAAGAGACCCAGTACTTC.